Included here is one T cell receptor (beta chain) sequence, with context. This record belongs to a study of blood T cell repertoires in COVID-19. On the study more broadly: Samples came from the United States, Italy and Spain, spanning acute and convalescent COVID-19. T cells, B-cell-depleted T cells, or PBMCs provided the cDNA or gDNA that served as material.

In the study's own analysis: Amplification with reference gene primers provided the estimates of nucleated cell counts. Libraries were prepared by immunoSEQ multiplex PCR; TCRdb keeps only in-frame clonotypes and omits some of them. The DNA gave D and trimming, while V, J and clone size come from that table. This table has about 140,000 clones, about four fifths appearing once. This CDR3 spans 15 amino acids. The germline V gene has CDR1 MDHEN and CDR2 SYDVKM. V lost 5 bases, J lost 2 bases, and 16 bases lay in between. The TCR originated in an older woman with acute or convalescent COVID-19. The sequenced sample consisted of peripheral blood. The chain combines TRBV28 with TRBJ2-7, with D possibly matching TRBD2 (6 bases). CDR3 protein: CASSKWRAGTYEQYF. CDR3 DNA sequence: TGTGCCAGCAGTAAGTGGAGAGCGGGTACCTACGAGCAGTACTTC.